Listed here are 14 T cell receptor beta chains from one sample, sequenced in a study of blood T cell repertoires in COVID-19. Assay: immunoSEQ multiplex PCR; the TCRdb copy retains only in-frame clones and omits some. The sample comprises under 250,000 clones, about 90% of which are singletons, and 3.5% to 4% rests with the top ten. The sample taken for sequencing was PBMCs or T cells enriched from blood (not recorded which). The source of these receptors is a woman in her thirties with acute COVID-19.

CDR3 DNA sequence: TGCGCCAGCAGCCCAAACATGGGACTAGCGGGGGGGTATACGCAGTATTTT. It translates to CASSPNMGLAGGYTQYF. The V call is TRBV4-3, the J call TRBJ2-3; TRBD2 matches at 16 bases. Germline CDR1 LGHNA, CDR2 YSLEER. The CDR3 extends over 17 amino acids. V lost 4 bases to trimming and J lost 7 bases; unmatched junction nucleotides: 8.

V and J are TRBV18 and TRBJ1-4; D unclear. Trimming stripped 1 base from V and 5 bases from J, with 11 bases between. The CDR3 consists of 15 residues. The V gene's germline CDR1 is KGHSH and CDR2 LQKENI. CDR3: CASSPRTPGNEKLFF. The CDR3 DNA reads TGTGCCAGCTCACCACGGACCCCGGGGAATGAAAAACTGTTTTTT.

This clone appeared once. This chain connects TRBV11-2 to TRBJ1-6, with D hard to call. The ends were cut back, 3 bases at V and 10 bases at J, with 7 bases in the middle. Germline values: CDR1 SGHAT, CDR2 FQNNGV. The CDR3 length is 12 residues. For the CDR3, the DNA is TGTGCCAGCAGCTTTGTTCGGTCACCCCTCCACTTT. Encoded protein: CASSFVRSPLHF. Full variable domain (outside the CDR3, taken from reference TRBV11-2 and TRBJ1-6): EAGVAQSPRYKIIEKRQSVAFWCNPISGHATLYWYQQILGQGPKLLIQFQNNGVVDDSQLPKDRFSAERLKGVDSTLKIQPAKLEDSAVYLCASSFVRSPLHFGNGTRLTVT.

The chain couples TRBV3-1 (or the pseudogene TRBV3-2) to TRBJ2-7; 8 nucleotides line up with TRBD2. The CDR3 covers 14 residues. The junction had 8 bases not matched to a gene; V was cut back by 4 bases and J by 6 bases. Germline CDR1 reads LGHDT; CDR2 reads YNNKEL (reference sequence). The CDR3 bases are TGTGCCAGCAGCCCCCCGTGGAGCGGGGGCGAGCAGTACTTC. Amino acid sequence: CASSPPWSGGEQYF.

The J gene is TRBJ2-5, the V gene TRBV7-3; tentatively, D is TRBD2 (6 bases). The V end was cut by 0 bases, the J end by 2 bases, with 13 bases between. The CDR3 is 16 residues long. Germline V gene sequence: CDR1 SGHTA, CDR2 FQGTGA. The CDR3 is CASSLTAGLIQETQYF. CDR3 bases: TGTGCCAGCAGCTTAACGGCGGGACTCATACAAGAGACCCAGTACTTC.

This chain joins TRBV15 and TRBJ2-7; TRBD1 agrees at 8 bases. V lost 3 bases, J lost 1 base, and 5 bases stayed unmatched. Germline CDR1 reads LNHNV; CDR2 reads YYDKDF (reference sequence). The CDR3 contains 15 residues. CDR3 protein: CATSRGQAQSYEQYF. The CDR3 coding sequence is TGTGCCACCAGCAGGGGACAGGCCCAATCCTACGAGCAGTACTTC.

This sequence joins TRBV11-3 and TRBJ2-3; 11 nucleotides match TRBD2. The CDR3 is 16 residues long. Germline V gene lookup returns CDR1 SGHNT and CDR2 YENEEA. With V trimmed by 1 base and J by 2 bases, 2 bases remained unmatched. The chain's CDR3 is CASSLGLAGYTDTQYF. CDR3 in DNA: TGTGCCAGCAGCTTAGGACTAGCGGGATACACAGATACGCAGTATTTT.

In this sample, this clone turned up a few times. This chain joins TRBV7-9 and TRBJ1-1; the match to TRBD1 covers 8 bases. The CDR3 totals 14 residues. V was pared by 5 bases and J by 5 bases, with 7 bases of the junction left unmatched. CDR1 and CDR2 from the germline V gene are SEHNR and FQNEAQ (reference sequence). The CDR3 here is CASSPRQGWTEAFF. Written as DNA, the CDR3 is TGTGCCAGCAGCCCCCGACAGGGGTGGACTGAAGCTTTCTTT.

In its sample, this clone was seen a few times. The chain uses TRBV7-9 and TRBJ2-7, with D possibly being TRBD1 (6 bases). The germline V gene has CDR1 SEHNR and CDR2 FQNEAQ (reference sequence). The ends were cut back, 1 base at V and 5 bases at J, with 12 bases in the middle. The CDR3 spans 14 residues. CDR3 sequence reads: CASSLDLQGNEQYF. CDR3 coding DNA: TGTGCCAGCAGCTTAGATCTACAGGGTAACGAGCAGTACTTC. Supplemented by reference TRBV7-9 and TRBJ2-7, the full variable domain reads DTGVSQNPRHKITKRGQNVTFRCDPISEHNRLYWYRQTLGQGPEFLTYFQNEAQLEKSRLLSDRFSAERPKGSFSTLEIQRTEQGDSAMYLCASSLDLQGNEQYFGPGTRLTVT.

The chain's CDR3 is CASSEWEVPTQYF. The DNA for the CDR3 is TGTGCCAGCAGTGAATGGGAGGTCCCCACCCAGTACTTC. V gene TRBV6-1 combines with J gene TRBJ2-7; maybe TRBD2 (6 bases). The V gene's germline CDR1 is MNHNS and CDR2 SASEGT. V shed 2 bases and J shed 10 bases, with 15 bases lying between them. The CDR3 is 13 amino acids.

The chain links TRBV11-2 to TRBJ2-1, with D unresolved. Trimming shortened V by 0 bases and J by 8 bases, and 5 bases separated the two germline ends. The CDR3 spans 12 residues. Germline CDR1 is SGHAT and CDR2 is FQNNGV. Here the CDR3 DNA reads TGTGCCAGCAGCTTAGATACGGATGAGCAGTTCTTC. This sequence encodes CASSLDTDEQFF. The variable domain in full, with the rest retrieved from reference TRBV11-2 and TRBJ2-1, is EAGVAQSPRYKIIEKRQSVAFWCNPISGHATLYWYQQILGQGPKLLIQFQNNGVVDDSQLPKDRFSAERLKGVDSTLKIQPAKLEDSAVYLCASSLDTDEQFFGPGTRLTVL.

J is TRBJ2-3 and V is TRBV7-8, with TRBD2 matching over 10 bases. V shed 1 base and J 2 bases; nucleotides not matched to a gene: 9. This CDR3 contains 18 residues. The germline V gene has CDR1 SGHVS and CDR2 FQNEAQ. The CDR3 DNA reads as TGTGCCAGCAGCTTAGAGGCTAGCGGGGGCTACGTCACAGATACGCAGTATTTT. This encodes CASSLEASGGYVTDTQYF. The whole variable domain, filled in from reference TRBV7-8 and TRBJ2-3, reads GAGVSQSPRYKVAKRGQDVALRCDPISGHVSLFWYQQALGQGPEFLTYFQNEAQLDKSGLPSDRFFAERPEGSVSTLKIQRTQQEDSAVYLCASSLEASGGYVTDTQYFGPGTRLTVL.

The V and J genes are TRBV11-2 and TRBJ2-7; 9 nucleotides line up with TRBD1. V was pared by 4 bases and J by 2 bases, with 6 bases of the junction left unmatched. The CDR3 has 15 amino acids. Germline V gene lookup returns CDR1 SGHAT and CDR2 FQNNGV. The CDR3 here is CASSSPGQGTYEQYF. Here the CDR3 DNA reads TGTGCCAGCAGCTCCCCGGGACAGGGAACCTACGAGCAGTACTTC.

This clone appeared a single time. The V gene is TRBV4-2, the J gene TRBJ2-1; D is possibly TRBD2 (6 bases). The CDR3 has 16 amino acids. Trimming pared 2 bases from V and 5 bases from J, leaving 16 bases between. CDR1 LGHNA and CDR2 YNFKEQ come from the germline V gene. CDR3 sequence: CASSQQGRKRDNEQFF. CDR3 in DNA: TGTGCCAGCAGCCAACAAGGGAGGAAGCGGGACAATGAGCAGTTCTTC.